The 12 T cell receptor beta chains below were found in one sample sequenced in a study of cytomegalovirus exposure and HLA in healthy donors. PCR amplification relied on 60 Vbeta primers (plus 13 Jbeta primers). This table comes from immunoSEQ multiplex PCR, and its TCRdb copy is limited to in-frame clones, with some not included. The table has 110,000 or so clones, around 80% seen once. What was sequenced was PBMCs. These receptor sequences come from a woman aged 18 to 35 in good health and CMV-seronegative.

The chain links TRBV7-2 to TRBJ2-2, with a tentative D call TRBD1 (5 bases). From germline, CDR1 is SGHTA and CDR2 FQGNSA. With 0 bases removed from V and 8 bases from J, the gap between germline ends came to 16 bases. This CDR3 has 16 amino acids. CDR3 residues: CASSLAETVVSGELFF. The CDR3 DNA follows: TGTGCCAGCAGCTTAGCCGAGACAGTAGTATCGGGGGAGCTGTTTTTT.

The V call is TRBV27, the J call TRBJ1-2, with 8 bases matching TRBD1. Trimming took 6 bases from V and 7 from J; bases not matched to a gene: 7. Per the germline V gene, CDR1 is MNHEY and CDR2 is SMNVEV (reference sequence). The CDR3 consists of 13 residues. CDR3 region: CASRMTGVGGYTF. As DNA, the CDR3 is TGTGCCAGCAGGATGACAGGGGTTGGTGGCTACACCTTC.

The V and J genes are TRBV6-6 and TRBJ1-2; D uncertain. V shed 0 bases and J shed 6 bases, with 8 bases lying between them. CDR3 length: 13 residues. Germline V gives CDR1 MNHNY, CDR2 SVGAGI (reference sequence). CDR3 DNA: TGTGCCAGCAGTTACTCGCAACTGGATGGCTACACCTTC. Translating gives CASSYSQLDGYTF.

This chain's CDR3 is CASRLLEAVNTEAFF. The CDR3 DNA is TGTGCCAGCAGACTCCTTGAGGCCGTGAACACTGAAGCTTTCTTT. V usage is TRBV14 and J usage is TRBJ1-1; D gene ambiguous. Trimming cost V 6 bases and J 0 bases, with 14 bases left between them. The V gene's germline CDR1 is SGHDN and CDR2 FVKESK. This CDR3 comprises 15 residues.

This chain links TRBV6-1 with TRBJ2-1; 8 nucleotides agree with TRBD2. This CDR3 has 14 amino acids. V gave up 3 bases and J gave up 8 bases; unmatched junction bases: 6. Germline CDR1 is MNHNS and CDR2 is SASEGT. The CDR3 DNA reads TGTGCCAGCAGTGACCAGCGGGAGTCGTATGAGCAGTTCTTC. Encoded protein: CASSDQRESYEQFF.

The rearrangement links TRBV11-2 to TRBJ1-6; 7 bases align to TRBD1. The CDR3 runs to 17 residues. V lost 5 bases and J lost 6; bases outside the gene matches: 13. Germline CDR1 reads SGHAT; CDR2 reads FQNNGV. DNA for the CDR3: TGTGCCAGCAGCCTTAGGCCTAACAGGGGTCGTAATTCACCCCTCCACTTT. Translated, it gives CASSLRPNRGRNSPLHF.

The genes are TRBV6-6 and TRBJ2-2; 8 bases map to TRBD2. CDR1 is MNHNY and CDR2 is SVGAGI in the germline V gene (reference sequence). The CDR3 covers 15 residues. The junction had 6 bases not matched to a gene; V was cut back by 6 bases and J by 3 bases. DNA of the CDR3: TGTGCCAGCAGCCGCGCCGGGGGGGACACCGGGGAGCTGTTTTTT. Translating gives CASSRAGGDTGELFF.

This sequence joins TRBV4-2 and TRBJ2-7, with 7 bases fitting TRBD2. The CDR3 consists of 15 residues. V trimming: 1 base; J trimming: 9 bases; junction bases outside the gene matches: 12. Germline V gene lookup returns CDR1 LGHNA and CDR2 YNFKEQ. CDR3 in DNA: TGTGCCAGCAGCCAAGGCTTCGGGCTAGCGGCAGGGCAGTACTTC. Translated: CASSQGFGLAAGQYF.

The chain recombines TRBV15 with TRBJ2-3; TRBD1 matches at 9 bases. The junction had 13 bases not matched to a gene; V was cut back by 2 bases and J by 4 bases. Germline V gene sequence: CDR1 LNHNV, CDR2 YYDKDF (reference sequence). The length of the CDR3 is 18 residues. CDR3 in DNA: TGTGCCACCAGCAGAACCGACAGGGGGGCGACCCAGGCAGATACGCAGTATTTT. This sequence encodes CATSRTDRGATQADTQYF.

The J gene is TRBJ2-3, the V gene TRBV11-2; a possible D gene is TRBD1 (6 bases). The germline CDR1 and CDR2 sequences are SGHAT and FQNNGV. Trimming shortened V by 3 bases and J by 2 bases, and 15 bases separated the two germline ends. CDR3 length: 16 residues. This chain's CDR3 is CASSFSVGGPTDTQYF. As DNA, the CDR3 is TGTGCCAGCAGCTTTTCGGTAGGGGGTCCCACAGATACGCAGTATTTT.

The chain uses TRBV27 and TRBJ1-5; D may be TRBD1 (5 bases). V shed 5 bases and J shed 6 bases, with 20 bases lying between them. This CDR3 spans 16 amino acids. Germline CDR1 reads MNHEY; CDR2 reads SMNVEV (reference sequence). CDR3 amino acids: CASSVRGGSVAQPQHF. CDR3 coding DNA: TGTGCCAGCAGTGTCCGGGGGGGGTCAGTTGCTCAGCCCCAGCATTTT.

The chain links TRBV6-1 to TRBJ1-3; the D is unclear. Looked up from germline, CDR1 is MNHNS and CDR2 is SASEGT. There are 14 residues in the CDR3. V lost 6 bases to trimming and J lost 0 bases, with 9 bases between them. The CDR3 sequence is CASSLRSSGNTIYF. CDR3 bases: TGTGCCAGCAGCCTTCGGTCCTCTGGAAACACCATATATTTT.